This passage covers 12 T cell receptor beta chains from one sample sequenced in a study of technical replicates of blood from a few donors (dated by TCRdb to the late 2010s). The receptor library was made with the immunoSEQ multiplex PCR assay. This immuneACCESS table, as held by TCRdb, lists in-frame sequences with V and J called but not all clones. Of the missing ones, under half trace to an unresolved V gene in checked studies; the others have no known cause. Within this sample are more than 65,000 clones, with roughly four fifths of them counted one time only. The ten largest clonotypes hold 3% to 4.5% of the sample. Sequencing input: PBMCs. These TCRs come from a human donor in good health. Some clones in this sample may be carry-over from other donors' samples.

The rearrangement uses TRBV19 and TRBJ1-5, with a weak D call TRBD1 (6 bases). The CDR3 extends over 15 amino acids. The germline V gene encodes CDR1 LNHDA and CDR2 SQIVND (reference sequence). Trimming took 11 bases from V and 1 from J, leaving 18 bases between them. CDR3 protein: CAARAGTQSNQPQHF. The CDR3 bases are TGTGCCGCTCGCGCAGGGACACAGAGCAATCAGCCCCAGCATTTT.

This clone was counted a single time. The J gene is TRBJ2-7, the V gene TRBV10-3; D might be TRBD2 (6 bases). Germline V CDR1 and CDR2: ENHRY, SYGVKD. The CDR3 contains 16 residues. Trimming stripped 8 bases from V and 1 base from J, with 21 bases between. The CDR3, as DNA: TGTGCCATCCAATATCGGACTACTGGGGGTTCCTACGAGCAGTACTTC. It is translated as CAIQYRTTGGSYEQYF.

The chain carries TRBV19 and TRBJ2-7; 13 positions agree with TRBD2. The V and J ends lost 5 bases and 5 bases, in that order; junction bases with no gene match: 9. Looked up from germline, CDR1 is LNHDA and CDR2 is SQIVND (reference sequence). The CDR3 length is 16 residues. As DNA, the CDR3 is TGTGCCAGTAGTTCGGGGACTAGCGGGACGGTGGACGAGCAGTACTTC. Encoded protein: CASSSGTSGTVDEQYF. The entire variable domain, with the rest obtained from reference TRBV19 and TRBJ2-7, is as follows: DGGITQSPKYLFRKEGQNVTLSCEQNLNHDAMYWYRQDPGQGLRLIYYSQIVNDFQKGDIAEGYSVSREKKESFPLTVTSAQKNPTAFYLCASSSGTSGTVDEQYFGPGTRLTVT.

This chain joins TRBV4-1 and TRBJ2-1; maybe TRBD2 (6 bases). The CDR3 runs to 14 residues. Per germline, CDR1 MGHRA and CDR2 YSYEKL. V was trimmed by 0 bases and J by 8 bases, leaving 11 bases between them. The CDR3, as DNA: TGCGCCAGCAGCCAAGAGCGGCGGGGCTATGAGCAGTTCTTC. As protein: CASSQERRGYEQFF.

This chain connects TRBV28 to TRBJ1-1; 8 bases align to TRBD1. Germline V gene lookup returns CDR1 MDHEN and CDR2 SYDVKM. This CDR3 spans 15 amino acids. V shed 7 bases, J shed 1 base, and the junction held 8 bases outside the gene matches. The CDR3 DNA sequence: TGTGCCAGCACCATATTCGGACAGGGGAACACTGAAGCTTTCTTT. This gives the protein CASTIFGQGNTEAFF.

The CDR3 coding sequence is TGTGCCAGCAGCCCCCGCCCTTCTAGCGGATACAATGAGCAGTTCTTC. This gives the protein CASSPRPSSGYNEQFF. The chain recombines TRBV7-9 with TRBJ2-1; 7 bases line up with TRBD2. Germline lookup yields CDR1 SEHNR and CDR2 FQNEAQ (reference sequence). This CDR3 has 16 residues. The trim removed 5 bases at V and 4 bases at J, leaving 11 bases unmatched.

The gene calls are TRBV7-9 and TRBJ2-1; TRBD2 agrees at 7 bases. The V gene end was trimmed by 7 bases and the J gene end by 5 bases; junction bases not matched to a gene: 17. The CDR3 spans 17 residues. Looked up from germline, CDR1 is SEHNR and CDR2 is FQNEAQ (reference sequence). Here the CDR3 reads CASTLDLAARGDNEQFF. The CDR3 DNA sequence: TGTGCCAGCACACTAGACCTAGCGGCCAGAGGCGACAATGAGCAGTTCTTC.

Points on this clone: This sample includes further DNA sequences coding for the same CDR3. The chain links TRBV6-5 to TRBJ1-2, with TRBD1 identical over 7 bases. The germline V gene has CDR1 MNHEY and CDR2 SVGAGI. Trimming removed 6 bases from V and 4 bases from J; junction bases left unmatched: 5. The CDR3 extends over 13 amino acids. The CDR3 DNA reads TGTGCCAGCAGGAATGGACAGGCCTATGGCTACACCTTC. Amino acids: CASRNGQAYGYTF.

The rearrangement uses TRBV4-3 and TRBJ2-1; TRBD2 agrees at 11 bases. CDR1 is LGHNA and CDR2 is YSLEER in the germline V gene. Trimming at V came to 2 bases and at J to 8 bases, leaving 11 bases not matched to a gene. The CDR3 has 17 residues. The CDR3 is CASSQRVSGGGADEQFF. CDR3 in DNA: TGCGCCAGCAGCCAAAGGGTTAGCGGGGGGGGAGCCGATGAGCAGTTCTTC.

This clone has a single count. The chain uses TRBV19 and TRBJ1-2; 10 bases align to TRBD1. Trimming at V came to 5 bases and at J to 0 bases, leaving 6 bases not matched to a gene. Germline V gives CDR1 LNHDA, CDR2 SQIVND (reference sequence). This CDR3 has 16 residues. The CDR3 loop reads CASSGQGGTTNYGYTF. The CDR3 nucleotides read TGTGCCAGTAGTGGACAGGGGGGGACGACTAACTATGGCTACACCTTC.

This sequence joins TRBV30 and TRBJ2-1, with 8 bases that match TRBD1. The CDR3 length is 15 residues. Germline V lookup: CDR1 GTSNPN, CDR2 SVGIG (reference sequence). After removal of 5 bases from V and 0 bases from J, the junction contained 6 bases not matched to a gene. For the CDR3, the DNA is TGTGCCTGGGGTCCCGGGACAGGCTCCTACAATGAGCAGTTCTTC. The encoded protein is CAWGPGTGSYNEQFF.

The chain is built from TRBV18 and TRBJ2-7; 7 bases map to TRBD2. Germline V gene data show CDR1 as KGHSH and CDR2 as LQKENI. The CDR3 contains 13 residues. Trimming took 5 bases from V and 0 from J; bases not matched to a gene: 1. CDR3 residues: CASSGGSSYEQYF. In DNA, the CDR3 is TGTGCCAGCTCAGGCGGGAGCTCCTACGAGCAGTACTTC.